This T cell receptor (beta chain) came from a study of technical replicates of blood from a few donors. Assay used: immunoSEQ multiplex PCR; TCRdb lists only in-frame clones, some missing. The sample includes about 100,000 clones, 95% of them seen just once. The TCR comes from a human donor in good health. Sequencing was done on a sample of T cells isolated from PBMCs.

The CDR3 DNA follows: TGTGCCAGCAGTGCCGGACATGGGGCCGTCTACGAGCAGTACTTC. This encodes CASSAGHGAVYEQYF. The rearrangement links TRBV6-1 to TRBJ2-7, with a tentative D call TRBD1 (5 bases). Trimming stripped 4 bases from V and 3 bases from J, with 16 bases between. The CDR3 consists of 15 residues. Germline V gives CDR1 MNHNS, CDR2 SASEGT.